The 30 T cell receptor beta chains given below trace back to one sample, sequenced in a study of regulatory T cells in long-lasting Graves disease. Assembly of TCR beta libraries relied on iRepertoire HTBI primers together with Arm-PCR of CDR3 regions. TCRdb called the multiplex PCR reads again in MiXCR, with one record for every CDR3 protein. This table has about 310,000 distinct CDR3 sequences, 15% to 20% appearing once. The time point is: newly diagnosed GD, antithyroid drugs for less than 3 months. Extracted PBMC RNA gave rise to the TCR library. Sample: peripheral blood mononuclear cells (PBMCs), taken at new diagnosis, from a patient treated with antithyroid drugs. These TCRs come from a female donor with Graves disease.

In its sample, this clonotype was seen many times. J is TRBJ2-7 and V is TRBV19; D might be TRBD2 (6 bases). Trimming stripped 10 bases from V and 4 bases from J, with 17 bases between. The CDR3 loop spans 13 amino acids. Germline values: CDR1 LNHDA, CDR2 SQIVND (reference sequence). The CDR3 here is CATPRDFVYEQYF. Here the CDR3 DNA reads TGTGCCACCCCCCGGGACTTCGTATACGAGCAGTACTTC.

On this clonotype: An end of the junction does not agree with germline; a read error may underlie this. V is TRBV20-1 and J is TRBJ2-4, with D possibly being TRBD2 (6 bases). CDR3 size: 13 residues. CDR1 is DFQATT, CDR2 SNEGSKA, per germline (reference sequence). CDR3 in amino acids: CSARDGFGGKEFF. Here the CDR3 DNA reads TGCAGTGCTAGAGACGGATTTGGGGGGAAAGAGTTCTTC.

This clonotype was picked up many times. The rearrangement links TRBV12-3 or TRBV12-4 to TRBJ2-1; the D is unclear. V lost 1 base and J lost 5, with 6 bases in between. This CDR3 has 13 amino acids. The CDR3 DNA reads as TGTGCCAGCAGTTTAGGGCAGAACAATGAGCAGTTCTTC. Its protein is CASSLGQNNEQFF.

The sample holds many counts of this clonotype. V and J are TRBV6-5 and TRBJ2-7; TRBD2 matches at 15 bases. Germline V gene sequence: CDR1 MNHEY, CDR2 SVGAGI. V dropped 4 bases and J dropped 3; count of bases not matched to a gene: 7. This CDR3 has 17 amino acids. CDR3 residues: CASSSPGLAGGLYEQYF. The CDR3 bases are TGTGCCAGCAGTTCCCCGGGACTAGCGGGAGGTCTCTACGAGCAGTACTTC.

This chain connects TRBV3-1 to TRBJ1-5; D might be TRBD1 (5 bases). The CDR3 spans 14 residues. Between the trimmed V and J ends, which lost 1 base and 7 bases, there was a span of 11 bases. Germline V CDR1 and CDR2: LGHDT, YNNKEL (reference sequence). The CDR3 nucleotides read TGTGCCAGCAGCCAAGCGGGGCTTGGACAGCCCCAGCATTTT. Protein sequence: CASSQAGLGQPQHF. Combining the CDR3 with reference TRBV3-1 and TRBJ1-5 gives the whole variable domain DTAVSQTPKYLVTQMGNDKSIKCEQNLGHDTMYWYKQDSKKFLKIMFSYNNKELIINETVPNRFSPKSPDKAHLNLHINSLELGDSAVYFCASSQAGLGQPQHFGDGTRLSIL.

This clonotype has ten or more counts. The genes are TRBV24-1 and TRBJ2-2; perhaps TRBD2 as D (5 bases). The CDR3 consists of 12 residues. The germline V gene has CDR1 KGHDR and CDR2 SFDVKD. Trimming stripped 9 bases from V and 4 bases from J, with 8 bases between. CDR3 sequence reads: CATLGSTGELFF. CDR3 nucleotide sequence: TGTGCCACCCTAGGGAGCACCGGGGAGCTGTTTTTT.

This clonotype appeared many times. CDR3 sequence reads: CASSLSGGYNEQFF. Written as DNA, the CDR3 is TGTGCCAGCAGCTTGTCGGGAGGATACAATGAGCAGTTCTTC. The chain uses TRBV7-3 and TRBJ2-1, with TRBD2 matching over 7 bases. J gave up 4 bases and V 3 bases, and 3 bases lay outside the gene matches. Per the germline V gene, CDR1 is SGHTA and CDR2 is FQGTGA. The CDR3 contains 14 residues.

This clonotype was detected ten times or more. The CDR3, as DNA: TGCAGTGCTAGAGACAGGGGGCGCGGATACGAGCAGTACTTC. Translating gives CSARDRGRGYEQYF. The chain recombines TRBV20-1 with TRBJ2-7, with 8 nucleotides matching TRBD1. The CDR3 totals 14 residues. V trimming: 0 bases; J trimming: 4 bases; junction bases outside the gene matches: 5. CDR1 is DFQATT and CDR2 is SNEGSKA in the germline V gene (reference sequence).

As for this clonotype: A much larger clone differs by one base, so this may be a read error. This sequence joins TRBV28 and TRBJ1-5; 7 nucleotides match TRBD1. Germline CDR1 is MDHEN and CDR2 is SYDVKM. The CDR3 is 14 residues long. The CDR3, as DNA: TGTGCCGGCAGTTTAGGACAGGTCAATCAGCCCCAGCATTTT. Its translation: CAGSLGQVNQPQHF.

This clonotype was seen at least ten times. The CDR3 sequence is CASSLGVNEKLFF. The CDR3 DNA sequence: TGTGCCAGCAGTTTAGGGGTTAATGAAAAACTGTTTTTT. The rearrangement uses TRBV27 and TRBJ1-4, with D unclear. The CDR3 sequence is 13 residues long. V shed 2 bases and J shed 4 bases, with 5 bases lying between them. Germline V lookup: CDR1 MNHEY, CDR2 SMNVEV (reference sequence).

There are many counts of this clonotype. In nucleotides, the CDR3 is TGTGCCAGTCAGGCCCCGGGGAGTGAAAAACTGTTTTTT. Translation gives CASQAPGSEKLFF. J is TRBJ1-4 and V is TRBV19; D is unclear. The V gene lost 8 bases and the J gene lost 7 bases, with 14 bases spanning the gap. Germline CDR1 LNHDA, CDR2 SQIVND (reference sequence). This CDR3 spans 13 amino acids.

The chain has TRBV24-1 and TRBJ2-1, with 8 bases that match TRBD2. Germline CDR1 and CDR2: KGHDR and SFDVKD. Unmatched junction bases numbered 6, after V lost 0 bases and J lost 0 bases. The CDR3 contains 18 residues. CDR3 loop: CATSDLRSGAGSYNEQFF. The CDR3 nucleotides are TGTGCCACCAGTGATTTGCGTAGCGGGGCAGGCTCCTACAATGAGCAGTTCTTC.

This clonotype showed up just a few times. The chain uses TRBV20-1 and TRBJ1-4; D remains ambiguous. Trimming shortened V by 0 bases and J by 3 bases, and 8 bases separated the two germline ends. CDR1 is DFQATT and CDR2 is SNEGSKA in the germline V gene (reference sequence). The CDR3 consists of 14 residues. The CDR3 DNA follows: TGCAGTGCTAGAGATGGGCTAGCTAATGAAAAACTGTTTTTT. Translated, it gives CSARDGLANEKLFF.

The CDR3 DNA sequence: TGTGCCAGCAGTCCATCCGGGACAGGGTTATTTGAGACCCAGTACTTC. Encoded protein: CASSPSGTGLFETQYF. The chain is built from TRBV28 and TRBJ2-5, with 9 nucleotides matching TRBD1. With V trimmed by 5 bases and J by 5 bases, 12 bases remained unmatched. The CDR3 is 16 amino acids. Germline values: CDR1 MDHEN, CDR2 SYDVKM.

Many counts were recorded for this clonotype. J is TRBJ1-4 and V is TRBV5-1; 9 bases fit TRBD1. The CDR3 is 14 residues long. V shed 1 base, J shed 10 bases, and the junction held 5 bases outside the gene matches. Looked up from germline, CDR1 is SGHRS and CDR2 is YFSETQ. CDR3 loop: CASSLKDRGAKLFF. CDR3 sequence (DNA): TGCGCCAGCAGCTTGAAGGACAGGGGTGCAAAACTGTTTTTT.

Within the sample, this clonotype is medium-sized (0.01 to 0.1%). J is TRBJ2-7 and V is TRBV28; 7 positions agree with TRBD1. The V and J ends lost 6 bases and 4 bases, in that order; junction bases with no gene match: 15. The V gene's germline CDR1 is MDHEN and CDR2 SYDVKM. The CDR3 runs 16 residues. CDR3 residues: CASSQTGAAGLYEQYF. The CDR3 nucleotides are TGTGCCAGCAGCCAAACAGGGGCCGCCGGCCTTTACGAGCAGTACTTC.

This clonotype was seen many times. The J gene is TRBJ2-7, the V gene TRBV28; 7 nucleotides agree with TRBD2. From germline, CDR1 is MDHEN and CDR2 SYDVKM. This CDR3 has 16 amino acids. Trimming at V came to 4 bases and at J to 1 base, leaving 10 bases not matched to a gene. CDR3 sequence: CASSSPGGAGSYEQYF. CDR3 nucleotides: TGTGCCAGCAGTTCCCCTGGGGGAGCGGGGTCCTACGAGCAGTACTTC.

To note about this clonotype: A much larger clone sits a single nucleotide away, making a read error possible. The CDR3 does not close with the conserved phenylalanine or tryptophan, likely indicating a read error. In nucleotides, the CDR3 is TGTGCCAGCAGCGTAAGGGGGCTTCCGGGACAGGGGGCTGGCTACACCCTC. Amino acid sequence: CASSVRGLPGQGAGYTL. The chain carries TRBV9 and TRBJ1-2, with 12 nucleotides matching TRBD1. V shed 1 base, J shed 7 bases, and the junction held 11 bases outside the gene matches. CDR1 SGDLS and CDR2 YYNGEE come from the germline V gene. The CDR3 consists of 17 residues.

This clonotype has more than one count but fewer than ten. The chain joins TRBV7-2 to TRBJ1-5, with TRBD1 matching over 7 bases. CDR1 and CDR2 from the germline V gene are SGHTA and FQGNSA. CDR3 length: 15 amino acids. The V and J ends lost 0 bases and 6 bases, in that order; junction bases with no gene match: 5. The CDR3 DNA follows: TGTGCCAGCAGCTTAGCCGCAGGGGGTCGTCAGCCCCAGCATTTT. This encodes CASSLAAGGRQPQHF.

This clonotype was detected many times. V usage is TRBV19 and J usage is TRBJ2-7; D may correspond to TRBD1 or TRBD2 (5 bases each). CDR1 and CDR2 (germline): LNHDA, SQIVND (reference sequence). The CDR3 runs to 14 residues. V lost 3 bases and J lost 6, with 15 bases in between. The CDR3 DNA reads TGTGCCAGTAGTATTTCCCGGGGCGGGCGCGAGCAGTACTTC. Protein sequence: CASSISRGGREQYF.

Concerning this clonotype: A clone one base away is much larger, so this may be a read error. CDR3 amino acids: CTSSYPLSSPSYEQYF. The CDR3 DNA sequence: TGTACCAGCAGTTACCCCCTTAGCTCCCCATCCTACGAGCAGTACTTC. This sequence joins TRBV6-2 or TRBV6-3 and TRBJ2-7; D unresolved. CDR1 and CDR2 from the germline V gene are MNHEY and SVGEGT. This CDR3 contains 16 residues.

Comment on this clonotype: A far larger clone is one base from this, pointing to a likely read error. This sequence joins TRBV12-5 and TRBJ2-3, with D possibly being TRBD2 (6 bases). The better agreement between TRBJ2-7 and the DNA end casts doubt on the J call. In germline, CDR1 is LGHNT, CDR2 FRNRAP. CDR3 length equals 17 residues. The CDR3 reads CASGLSPMAGNPYEQYF. The CDR3 DNA follows: TGTGCTAGTGGTTTGTCACCGATGGCGGGAAATCCCTACGAGCAGTACTTC.

Ten or more counts support this clonotype. The chain joins TRBV27 to TRBJ2-2; 14 bases are a match to TRBD2. The CDR3 length is 17 residues. J gave up 5 bases and V 5 bases, and 7 bases lay outside the gene matches. Germline CDR1 MNHEY, CDR2 SMNVEV (reference sequence). CDR3 protein: CASSGLAGGNRTGELFF. Written as DNA, the CDR3 is TGTGCCAGCAGTGGACTAGCGGGAGGTAATCGAACCGGGGAGCTGTTTTTT.

This clonotype has at least ten counts. The chain couples TRBV12-3 or TRBV12-4 to TRBJ1-1; possible D gene TRBD1, 5 bases. The CDR3 extends over 15 amino acids. Trimming cost V 5 bases and J 5 bases, with 18 bases left between them. The chain's CDR3 is CASSLTGGDGTEAFF. The CDR3 nucleotides read TGTGCCAGCAGTCTAACGGGGGGGGATGGGACTGAAGCTTTCTTT.

This clonotype was counted at least ten times. The rearrangement joins TRBV11-2 to TRBJ2-5, with D perhaps matching TRBD2 (5 bases). V lost 5 bases and J lost 9, with 10 bases in between. Looked up from germline, CDR1 is SGHAT and CDR2 is FQNNGV. The CDR3 sequence is 11 residues long. This CDR3 is CASSPGVAQYF. DNA for the CDR3: TGTGCCAGCAGCCCCGGGGTGGCCCAGTACTTC.

This clonotype was seen repeatedly, ten times or more. The rearrangement links TRBV27 to TRBJ1-6; no firm D call. Germline assignment: CDR1 MNHEY and CDR2 SMNVEV (reference sequence). This CDR3 region has 15 residues. Trimming stripped 5 bases from V and 6 bases from J, with 14 bases between. CDR3 region: CASSAVAATNSPLHF. CDR3 bases: TGTGCCAGCAGTGCCGTGGCAGCAACTAATTCACCCCTCCACTTT.

This clonotype was counted ten times or more. The V gene is TRBV6-5, the J gene TRBJ2-7; TRBD2 agrees at 7 bases. Per the germline V gene, CDR1 is MNHEY and CDR2 is SVGAGI. The CDR3 runs 16 residues. V was pared by 0 bases and J by 0 bases, with 5 bases of the junction left unmatched. The CDR3 coding sequence is TGTGCCAGCAGTTACTCGGCGGGAGCGATCTCCTACGAGCAGTACTTC. Its protein is CASSYSAGAISYEQYF.

In its sample, this clonotype was seen a few times. The CDR3 region has the DNA TGTGCCAGCTCACCACCGAATCTGGGGATCGACGAGCAGTACTTC. Its translation: CASSPPNLGIDEQYF. The chain recombines TRBV18 with TRBJ2-7, with D uncertain. This CDR3 region has 15 residues. In germline, CDR1 is KGHSH, CDR2 LQKENI. V gave up 0 bases and J gave up 5 bases, with 14 bases separating them.

There are many counts of this clonotype. The V call is TRBV5-5, the J call TRBJ2-2; D is ambiguous. Germline CDR1 and CDR2: SGHKS and YYEKEE (reference sequence). Trimming stripped 5 bases from V and 8 bases from J, with 25 bases between. The CDR3 is made up of 17 amino acids. The CDR3 DNA reads TGTGCCAGCAGGTCACCGGCCCTCGGGTCGGTCAATGGGGAGCTGTTTTTT. Its translation is CASRSPALGSVNGELFF.

This clonotype was found many times. V usage is TRBV20-1 and J usage is TRBJ1-2, with unresolved D. The ends were cut back, 5 bases at V and 4 bases at J, with 17 bases in the middle. From germline, CDR1 is DFQATT and CDR2 SNEGSKA (reference sequence). The CDR3 is 14 residues long. This chain's CDR3 is CSAYTKRRTYGYTF. The CDR3, as DNA: TGCAGTGCTTACACAAAACGGAGAACCTATGGCTACACCTTC.